Shown below are 4 T cell receptor beta chains from a single sample sequenced in a study of shared clonotypes between healthy human individuals. Sequencing was performed with immunoSEQ multiplex PCR; in TCRdb, only in-frame clones are kept and a portion is missing. Of some 2.1 million clones in the sample, roughly 95% were seen once. Naive-designated CD8 cells lacked CD45RO, were positively enriched for CCR7, and omitted terminally differentiated effector memory CD45RA+ cells. Sequenced input: naive CD8+ T cells from PBMCs. These receptors originate from a man aged 18 to 30 in good health. Some clones in this sample may be carry-over from other donors' samples.

V and J are TRBV29-1 and TRBJ1-2, with D possibly being TRBD1 (6 bases). CDR1 is SQVTM and CDR2 is ANQGSEA in the germline V gene. V was pared by 4 bases and J by 4 bases, with 10 bases between. The CDR3 runs 12 residues. The CDR3 region has the DNA TGCAGCGTTGTTTCAGGGGTCTATGGCTACACCTTC. Protein product: CSVVSGVYGYTF. The full variable domain, completed using reference TRBV29-1 and TRBJ1-2, is SAVISQKPSRDICQRGTSLTIQCQVDSQVTMMFWYRQQPGQSLTLIATANQGSEATYESGFVIDKFPISRPNLTFSTLTVSNMSPEDSSIYLCSVVSGVYGYTFGSGTRLTVV.

This chain joins TRBV11-1 and TRBJ2-7; TRBD1 matches 10 bases. The CDR3 is 15 residues long. CDR1 SGHAT and CDR2 FQDESV come from the germline V gene (reference sequence). Germline trimming cut 5 bases from V and 1 base from J; bases unmatched to any gene: 5. For the CDR3, the DNA is TGTGCCAGCAGCAAGGACAGGGGGGGGTCCTACGAGCAGTACTTC. Translated: CASSKDRGGSYEQYF.

V usage is TRBV5-4 and J usage is TRBJ2-5, with D possibly matching TRBD2 (5 bases). The CDR3 sequence is 15 residues long. Trimming pared 0 bases from V and 5 bases from J, leaving 14 bases between. Germline CDR1 reads SGHNT; CDR2 reads YYREEE (reference sequence). CDR3 bases: TGTGCCAGCAGCTTGGGACTGGCCCCGGGGGAGACCCAGTACTTC. Translating it yields CASSLGLAPGETQYF.

Only a few counts were recorded for this clone. V and J are TRBV29-1 and TRBJ1-2; 9 bases fit TRBD1. The J segment lost 4 bases and the V segment lost 8 bases, leaving 5 bases of the junction unmatched. Germline CDR1 reads SQVTM; CDR2 reads ANQGSEA. The length of the CDR3 is 12 residues. CDR3 region: CSSGQGTYGYTF. The CDR3 coding sequence is TGCAGCTCTGGACAGGGGACCTATGGCTACACCTTC.